Listed here are 29 T cell receptor beta chains from one sample, sequenced in a study of neurological immune-mediated disorders. TCRdb re-analysed the 5' RACE reads in MiXCR, keeping a single row per CDR3 protein. The repertoire holds tens of thousands of distinct CDR3 sequences, with around 3.4% as singletons. What was sequenced was PBMCs. These receptor sequences come from a woman aged 50 to 60 with multiple sclerosis.

This clonotype was found many times. V is TRBV3-1 and J is TRBJ1-1; TRBD1 aligns across 7 bases. Germline values: CDR1 LGHDT, CDR2 YNNKEL (reference sequence). The V segment lost 6 bases and the J segment 3 bases; nucleotides outside the gene matches: 7. The CDR3 sequence is 14 residues long. This CDR3 is CASRNNRGHTEAFF. CDR3 DNA: TGTGCCAGCAGGAATAACAGGGGTCACACTGAAGCTTTCTTT.

This clonotype was recorded many times. The V gene is TRBV7-2, the J gene TRBJ2-3; D is perhaps TRBD1 (5 bases). There are 16 residues in the CDR3. Trimming left V 3 bases short and J 0 bases short, with 13 bases between. Germline CDR1 reads SGHTA; CDR2 reads FQGNSA. In nucleotides, the CDR3 is TGTGCCAGCAGCTTCCTTACTGGGGCTAGCACAGATACGCAGTATTTT. Amino acids: CASSFLTGASTDTQYF.

This clonotype was seen at least ten times. The genes are TRBV7-9 and TRBJ1-6; D remains unclear. The germline V gene has CDR1 SEHNR and CDR2 FQNEAQ (reference sequence). The V end was cut by 5 bases, the J end by 0 bases, with 14 bases between. The CDR3 contains 17 residues. The DNA for the CDR3 is TGTGCCAGCAGCCAAGACATGGAGAGCTCCTATAATTCACCCCTCCACTTT. As protein: CASSQDMESSYNSPLHF.

This clonotype was counted ten times or more. The CDR3 coding sequence is TGCAGTGCTAGAGATCACGGCAATGAGCAGTTCTTC. Protein product: CSARDHGNEQFF. The chain employs TRBV20-1 and TRBJ2-1; D ambiguous. V shed 0 bases and J shed 6 bases, with 6 bases lying between them. Germline lookup yields CDR1 DFQATT and CDR2 SNEGSKA (reference sequence). The CDR3 consists of 12 residues.

This clonotype was seen repeatedly, ten times or more. The chain couples TRBV4-3 to TRBJ2-2, with D perhaps TRBD1 (5 bases). V gave up 4 bases and J gave up 2 bases, with 23 bases separating them. This CDR3 has 19 amino acids. The V gene's germline CDR1 is LGHNA and CDR2 YSLEER. This chain's CDR3 is CASSLQDWYSDTNTGELFF. CDR3 DNA: TGCGCCAGCAGCCTACAAGATTGGTATTCGGACACTAACACCGGGGAGCTGTTTTTT.

This clonotype was counted only a few times. The V gene is TRBV9, the J gene TRBJ2-1, with D perhaps TRBD2 (6 bases). The CDR3 sequence is 16 residues long. Trimming left V 2 bases short and J 7 bases short, with 19 bases between. CDR1 SGDLS and CDR2 YYNGEE come from the germline V gene. In nucleotides, the CDR3 is TGTGCCAGCAGCGTCCCCGGCGGGGCCCGCTTAAATGAGCAGTTCTTC. Translated: CASSVPGGARLNEQFF.

This clonotype was picked up many times. The V gene is TRBV6-2 or TRBV6-3, the J gene TRBJ2-1; no clear D gene. Germline loops: CDR1 MNHEY, CDR2 SVGEGT. V shed 3 bases and J shed 6 bases, with 12 bases lying between them. The CDR3 contains 14 residues. The CDR3 nucleotides are TGTGCCAGCAGTTATGTACGACCAGTCAATGAGCAGTTCTTC. As protein: CASSYVRPVNEQFF.

This clonotype was observed many times. The chain has TRBV7-2 and TRBJ2-5; D not certain. Germline assignment: CDR1 SGHTA and CDR2 FQGNSA. The CDR3 sequence is 14 residues long. V dropped 3 bases and J dropped 2 bases, with 10 bases sitting between them. In nucleotides, the CDR3 is TGTGCCAGCAGCTTTCGTCGGCAGCAAGAGACCCAGTACTTC. Its translation: CASSFRRQQETQYF.

This clonotype was recorded at least ten times. This chain connects TRBV20-1 to TRBJ2-3; TRBD1 aligns across 7 bases. CDR1 is DFQATT and CDR2 is SNEGSKA in the germline V gene (reference sequence). This CDR3 comprises 13 residues. Trimming removed 4 bases from V and 6 bases from J; junction bases left unmatched: 7. The CDR3 loop is CSAKRGQKDTQYF. The DNA of the CDR3 is TGCAGTGCTAAAAGGGGGCAGAAGGATACGCAGTATTTT.

The table lists this clonotype with many counts. This chain connects TRBV7-6 to TRBJ1-5; the D is unclear. The V and J ends lost 5 bases and 0 bases respectively, with 11 bases between them. The CDR3 is made up of 15 amino acids. From germline, CDR1 is SGHVS and CDR2 FNYEAQ. The CDR3 DNA sequence: TGTGCCAGCAGCCCCTTGGGAAATAGCAATCAGCCCCAGCATTTT. It encodes CASSPLGNSNQPQHF.

This clonotype was found many times. The gene calls are TRBV4-1 and TRBJ1-2; D may be TRBD1 (5 bases). Per the germline V gene, CDR1 is MGHRA and CDR2 is YSYEKL. V was trimmed by 3 bases and J by 6 bases, leaving 17 bases between them. The CDR3 has 15 residues. CDR3 loop: CASSHLSGVFDGYTF. CDR3 nucleotide sequence: TGCGCCAGCAGCCACCTATCGGGGGTTTTTGATGGCTACACCTTC.

In its sample, this clonotype was seen a few times. This chain connects TRBV6-2 or TRBV6-3 to TRBJ2-3, with 12 nucleotides matching TRBD2. The germline gives CDR1 MNHEY, CDR2 SVGEGT. The ends lost 6 bases at V and 7 bases at J; junction bases unmatched: 5. The CDR3 consists of 14 residues. The CDR3 protein is CASSLAGGPNTQYF. CDR3 DNA sequence: TGTGCCAGCAGCCTAGCGGGGGGGCCGAATACGCAGTATTTT.

This clonotype was found many times. This rearrangement joins TRBV5-6 to TRBJ1-6, with D unclear. V shed 0 bases and J shed 0 bases, with 4 bases lying between them. CDR3 size: 15 residues. Germline-derived CDR1 and CDR2 are SGHDT and YYEEEE. The CDR3 nucleotides are TGTGCCAGCAGCTTGGGATACTCCTATAATTCACCCCTCCACTTT. Its translation is CASSLGYSYNSPLHF.

This clonotype occurred many times. The chain links TRBV7-2 to TRBJ2-1; 12 nucleotides match TRBD2. Germline CDR1 and CDR2: SGHTA and FQGNSA. The CDR3 length is 16 residues. The trim removed 4 bases at V and 9 bases at J, leaving 10 bases unmatched. The CDR3 spells CASSSGLAGSRGEQFF. CDR3 coding DNA: TGTGCCAGCAGCTCCGGACTAGCGGGGTCTAGGGGTGAGCAGTTCTTC.

This clonotype has at least ten counts. This rearrangement joins TRBV7-9 to TRBJ2-2, with 7 bases fitting TRBD1. CDR3 length: 18 amino acids. Germline values: CDR1 SEHNR, CDR2 FQNEAQ (reference sequence). V was pared by 5 bases and J by 0 bases, with 12 bases of the junction left unmatched. CDR3 nucleotide sequence: TGTGCCAGCAGCCATAGAACGGGGACAGCCGCGAACACCGGGGAGCTGTTTTTT. It codes for CASSHRTGTAANTGELFF.

There are many counts of this clonotype. This chain uses TRBV20-1 with TRBJ1-5, with TRBD1 matching over 7 bases. Germline V gene lookup returns CDR1 DFQATT and CDR2 SNEGSKA (reference sequence). The CDR3 has 16 residues. Germline trimming cut 6 bases from V and 4 bases from J; bases unmatched to any gene: 15. As DNA, the CDR3 is TGCAGTGCCAGCCCCGGACCGACAGGGCGGAATCAGCCCCAGCATTTT. Encoded protein: CSASPGPTGRNQPQHF.

This clonotype was observed at least ten times. The chain has TRBV20-1 and TRBJ2-5; D is unresolved. CDR1 and CDR2 from the germline V gene are DFQATT and SNEGSKA (reference sequence). Trimming left V 6 bases short and J 4 bases short, with 6 bases between. The CDR3 totals 10 residues. The CDR3 region is CSAVSETQYF. CDR3 bases: TGCAGTGCGGTCTCAGAGACCCAGTACTTC.

This clonotype was counted many times. This chain uses TRBV12-3 or TRBV12-4 with TRBJ1-4; D unclear. The CDR3 length is 14 residues. V was pared by 5 bases and J by 4 bases, with 11 bases between. Here the CDR3 DNA reads TGTGCCAGCAGTGCAGGAGCAATTAATGAAAAACTGTTTTTT. Its protein product is CASSAGAINEKLFF.

This clonotype was seen repeatedly, ten times or more. This chain uses TRBV5-1 with TRBJ2-3; possible D gene TRBD2, 5 bases. This CDR3 has 15 amino acids. Germline V CDR1 and CDR2: SGHRS, YFSETQ. Trimming shortened V by 5 bases and J by 2 bases, and 15 bases separated the two germline ends. CDR3 in amino acids: CASSPGNRPTDTQYF. DNA of the CDR3: TGCGCCAGCAGTCCGGGGAATCGGCCCACAGATACGCAGTATTTT. Variable domain in full (rest from reference TRBV5-1 and TRBJ2-3): KAGVTQTPRYLIKTRGQQVTLSCSPISGHRSVSWYQQTPGQGLQFLFEYFSETQRNKGNFPGRFSGRQFSNSRSEMNVSTLELGDSALYLCASSPGNRPTDTQYFGPGTRLTVL.

This clonotype was seen ten or more times. The chain recombines TRBV7-7 with TRBJ2-5, with 10 bases matching TRBD1. The V gene's germline CDR1 is SSHAT and CDR2 FNYEAQ (reference sequence). The CDR3 covers 13 residues. Here the CDR3 reads CASGTGEGETQYF. DNA for the CDR3: TGTGCTAGCGGGACAGGGGAGGGCGAGACCCAGTACTTC. The full variable domain, with the rest looked up from reference TRBV7-7 and TRBJ2-5, is GAGVSQSPRYKVTKRGQDVTLRCDPISSHATLYWYQQALGQGPEFLTYFNYEAQPDKSGLPSDRFSAERPEGSISTLTIQRTEQRDSAMYRCASGTGEGETQYFGPGTRLLVL.

This clonotype was seen ten or more times. The chain joins TRBV19 to TRBJ1-1; maybe TRBD1 (6 bases). Germline CDR1 and CDR2: LNHDA and SQIVND (reference sequence). This CDR3 has 14 residues. V lost 7 bases and J 1 base, leaving 13 bases between the germline ends. CDR3 sequence: CASTAGGGNTEAFF. Written as DNA, the CDR3 is TGTGCCAGTACCGCGGGAGGGGGGAACACTGAAGCTTTCTTT.

This clonotype was counted at least ten times. The V gene is TRBV7-9, the J gene TRBJ2-7; D possibly matches TRBD1 or TRBD2 (5 bases each). Trimming took 5 bases from V and 4 from J, leaving 15 bases between them. The CDR3 length is 14 residues. The V gene's germline CDR1 is SEHNR and CDR2 FQNEAQ (reference sequence). CDR3 region: CASSLGTAFYEQYF. In DNA form, the CDR3 reads TGTGCCAGCAGCCTCGGGACGGCGTTTTACGAGCAGTACTTC.

The sample holds many counts of this clonotype. J is TRBJ2-7 and V is TRBV5-1; 14 positions agree with TRBD2. The V gene's germline CDR1 is SGHRS and CDR2 YFSETQ. This CDR3 contains 17 residues. Unmatched junction bases numbered 8, after V lost 4 bases and J lost 2 bases. CDR3 in amino acids: CASSQGLAGGLAYEQYF. The CDR3 DNA reads as TGCGCCAGCAGCCAAGGACTAGCGGGGGGCCTAGCCTACGAGCAGTACTTC. Full variable domain (remainder filled in from reference TRBV5-1 and TRBJ2-7): KAGVTQTPRYLIKTRGQQVTLSCSPISGHRSVSWYQQTPGQGLQFLFEYFSETQRNKGNFPGRFSGRQFSNSRSEMNVSTLELGDSALYLCASSQGLAGGLAYEQYFGPGTRLTVT.

There are many counts of this clonotype. The chain is built from TRBV7-6 and TRBJ2-2; a possible D gene is TRBD1 (6 bases). Germline-derived CDR1 and CDR2 are SGHVS and FNYEAQ. This CDR3 region has 15 residues. V lost 4 bases, J lost 5 bases, and 14 bases lay in between. The CDR3 loop is CASSSGAIKTGELFF. CDR3 nucleotides: TGTGCCAGCAGCTCAGGGGCAATCAAGACCGGGGAGCTGTTTTTT.

This clonotype has ten or more counts. The V call is TRBV5-1, the J call TRBJ2-2; no clear D gene. Trimming cost V 2 bases and J 2 bases, with 13 bases left between them. CDR1 and CDR2 (germline): SGHRS, YFSETQ. This CDR3 has 16 residues. Here the CDR3 DNA reads TGCGCCAGCAGCTTACGTTGGCATACAAACACCGGGGAGCTGTTTTTT. It specifies CASSLRWHTNTGELFF. The full variable domain, completed using reference TRBV5-1 and TRBJ2-2, is KAGVTQTPRYLIKTRGQQVTLSCSPISGHRSVSWYQQTPGQGLQFLFEYFSETQRNKGNFPGRFSGRQFSNSRSEMNVSTLELGDSALYLCASSLRWHTNTGELFFGEGSRLTVL.

This clonotype was observed many times. J is TRBJ2-1 and V is TRBV20-1; 8 bases are a match to TRBD2. This CDR3 spans 14 amino acids. Trimming removed 3 bases from V and 8 bases from J; junction bases left unmatched: 9. Germline loops: CDR1 DFQATT, CDR2 SNEGSKA (reference sequence). The CDR3 DNA is TGCAGTGCTAGGTCCGGGGGGGGGCGGCATGAGCAGTTCTTC. Residues: CSARSGGGRHEQFF.

This clonotype was seen many times. The rearrangement joins TRBV3-1 to TRBJ2-5; D remains unclear. The germline V and J ends were trimmed by 0 bases and 5 bases, with 13 bases remaining between them. The CDR3 is made up of 15 amino acids. Looked up from germline, CDR1 is LGHDT and CDR2 is YNNKEL (reference sequence). For the CDR3, the DNA is TGTGCCAGCAGCCAAGAATCCGGAGCCGTGGAGACCCAGTACTTC. This encodes CASSQESGAVETQYF.

The table lists this clonotype with many counts. V gene TRBV10-3 combines with J gene TRBJ2-3; 7 bases map to TRBD2. The CDR3 covers 15 residues. In germline, CDR1 is ENHRY, CDR2 SYGVKD. The ends lost 2 bases at V and 1 base at J; junction bases unmatched: 3. In nucleotides, the CDR3 is TGTGCCATCAGTGAGGCGGGGGATGGCACAGATACGCAGTATTTT. Translated: CAISEAGDGTDTQYF.

For this clonotype: A read error is possible here, since a much larger clone lies one base away. The rearrangement links TRBV5-6 to TRBJ2-4, with TRBD1 matching 7 bases. CDR1 SGHDT and CDR2 YYEEEE come from the germline V gene. This CDR3 has 15 amino acids. The chain's CDR3 is CASSFGDRRKKIQYF. CDR3 coding DNA: TGTGCCAGCAGCTTTGGGGACAGACGCAAAAAAATTCAGTACTTC.